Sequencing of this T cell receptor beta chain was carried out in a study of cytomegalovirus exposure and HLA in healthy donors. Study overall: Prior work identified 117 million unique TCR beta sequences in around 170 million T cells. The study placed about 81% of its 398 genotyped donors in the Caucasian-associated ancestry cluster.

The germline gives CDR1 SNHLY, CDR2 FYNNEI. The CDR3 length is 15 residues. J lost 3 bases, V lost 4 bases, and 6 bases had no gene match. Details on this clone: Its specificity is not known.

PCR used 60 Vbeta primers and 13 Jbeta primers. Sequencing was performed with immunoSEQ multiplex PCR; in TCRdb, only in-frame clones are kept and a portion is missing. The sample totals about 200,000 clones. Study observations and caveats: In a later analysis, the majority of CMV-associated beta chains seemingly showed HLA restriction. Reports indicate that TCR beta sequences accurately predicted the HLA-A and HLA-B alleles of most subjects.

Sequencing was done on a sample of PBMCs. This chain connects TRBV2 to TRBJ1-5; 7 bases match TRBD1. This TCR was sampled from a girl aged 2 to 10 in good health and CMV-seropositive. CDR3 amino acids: CASSGRGQVNQPQHF. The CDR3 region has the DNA TGTGCCAGCAGTGGTAGGGGGCAGGTCAATCAGCCCCAGCATTTT.